Listed here is a single T cell receptor delta chain. The antigen is undetermined. This specimen comes from a study of Vδ1+ human thymocytes. Study-wide findings and caveats: Highly polyclonal TRG and TRD repertoires with Gaussian CDR3 length distributions appeared in thymus.

Germline V gene data show CDR1 as TSWWSYY and CDR2 as QGS. Trimming took 5 bases from V and 3 from J, leaving 19 bases between them. This CDR3 comprises 16 residues. RNA was extracted from the cells and then reverse transcribed. CDR3 amplicons came from multiplex PCR with pooled V-gene forward and constant-region reverse primers. TCRdb re-analyzed the multiplex PCR reads via CATT. Of 23,000 or so delta-chain clones in the sample, 25% to 30% were seen once. The sample consisted of Vdelta1+ gamma-delta thymocytes from the thymus. Indicated subset: FACS-sorted CD3+ TCRalphabeta- TCRVdelta1+ TCRVdelta2- thymocytes. V gene TRDV1 combines with J gene TRDJ1; D remains ambiguous. The receptor comes from a boy under two years old who had congenital heart surgery. The CDR3 protein is CALGLKTQGQADKLIF. The CDR3 region has the DNA TGTGCTCTTGGGCTTAAAACACAGGGGCAGGCCGATAAACTCATCTTT.